These T cell receptor beta chains were read from a single sample in a study of CD8 T cells in seronegative destructive rheumatoid arthritis. Method: immunoSEQ multiplex PCR; TCRdb's copy keeps in-frame clones and lacks some. The table shows 10,000 to 15,000 clones, with around 86% occurring only once. Material for sequencing was CD8+ T cells from blood. The receptors stem from a woman between 30 and 50 years old with seronegative destructive rheumatoid arthritis. Each CDR3 is given with its conserved first and last residue. D genes are given only for firm matches. Rows may omit the clone size; those that give it use once, few, many or a size class.

abundance	j_gene	v_gene	d_gene	CDR3nt	CDR3aa
.	TRBJ1-1	TRBV5-1	TRBD1	TGCGCCAGCAGATGGGTGGGACAGGGTCCTGTCTTAACTGAAGCTTTCTTT	CASRWVGQGPVLTEAFF
medium-sized	TRBJ1-5	TRBV30	.	TGTGCCTGGAGCGCCGGACTCACGGGGCAGCCCCAGCATTTT	CAWSAGLTGQPQHF
.	TRBJ2-1	TRBV7-8	.	TGTGCCAGCAGCTTAATAAGGTACGGGACAACTAATGAGCAGTTCTTC	CASSLIRYGTTNEQFF
once	TRBJ1-5	TRBV5-1	.	TGCGCCAGCAGCTTGGTGGGGGGAGGTAGCAATCAGCCCCAGCATTTT	CASSLVGGGSNQPQHF
.	TRBJ2-1	TRBV4-2	TRBD2	TGTGCCAGCAGCCAAGAAAGGACTAGCGGGAATGAGCAGTTCTTC	CASSQERTSGNEQFF
few	TRBJ1-1	TRBV7-9	.	TGTGCCCTGGAGGGGGGCGGGGAGGGCACTGAAGCTTTCTTT	CALEGGGEGTEAFF
once	TRBJ1-1	TRBV11-2	.	TGTGCCAGCAGCGGGGTGGGGGCAATCGAGGAAGAAGCTTTCTTT	CASSGVGAIEEEAFF
.	TRBJ1-3	TRBV19	.	TGTGCCAGTAGGTACAGCCGCACCATATATTTT	CASRYSRTIYF
.	TRBJ2-2	TRBV29-1	TRBD1	TGCAGCGTTGCCAAACAGGGGGCATACACCGGGGAGCTGTTTTTT	CSVAKQGAYTGELFF
.	TRBJ1-1	TRBV7-3	.	TGTGCCAGCAGCTTAACCACAGGGACTGAAGCTTTCTTT	CASSLTTGTEAFF
.	TRBJ2-7	TRBV27	.	TGTGCCAGCAGTTGGCAGGGATCGGGCTACGAGCAGTACTTC	CASSWQGSGYEQYF
.	TRBJ2-2	TRBV6-5	.	TGTGCCAGCAGACCCGGGACGGGGGCCGGGGAGCTGTTTTTT	CASRPGTGAGELFF
.	TRBJ2-3	TRBV7-9	.	TGTGCCAGCAGCTTAGGCGGAGGAGCTTGGGATACGCAGTATTTT	CASSLGGGAWDTQYF
.	TRBJ2-2	TRBV28	.	TGTGCCAGCAGTCCCGCAGCAGGCCACGGTGGTGACCGGGAGCTGTTTTTT	CASSPAAGHGGDRELFF
.	TRBJ2-7	TRBV27	.	TGTGCCAGCAGTTTAAGACTTTTTTACGAGCAGTACTTC	CASSLRLFYEQYF
.	TRBJ1-2	TRBV11-1	.	TGTGCCAGCAGCCCCGACGGGGGACCTGGCTACACCTTC	CASSPDGGPGYTF
.	TRBJ2-6	TRBV4-1	.	TGCGCCAGCAGCCAAGATTCCAGCTCTGGGGCCAACGTCCTGACTTTC	CASSQDSSSGANVLTF
.	TRBJ2-2	TRBV7-9	.	TGTGCCAGCAGAACAGTCGGGGAGCTGTTTTTT	CASRTVGELFF
.	TRBJ2-7	TRBV5-1	TRBD1	TGCGCCAGCAGCTTCGGACAGGCCTACGAGCAGTACTTC	CASSFGQAYEQYF
.	TRBJ2-5	TRBV11-2	.	TGTGCCAGCAGCGCCAGGGAAGAGACCCAGTACTTC	CASSAREETQYF
.	TRBJ2-2	TRBV6-4	TRBD2	TGTGCCAGCAGTGACTCGAGCGGGGGGGCCACCGGGGAGCTGTTTTTT	CASSDSSGGATGELFF
.	TRBJ2-3	TRBV6-1	.	TGTGCCAGCAGTAGACAGATCACAGATACGCAGTATTTT	CASSRQITDTQYF
.	TRBJ1-6	TRBV4-1	TRBD1	TGCGCCAGCAGCGGGCCGGGACAGGGGTGGAGTAATTCACCCCTCCACTTT	CASSGPGQGWSNSPLHF
.	TRBJ1-2	TRBV6-4	.	TGTGCCAGCAGTGTTGGGCCCGACAGGCCAGCCTCGGGCTACACCTTC	CASSVGPDRPASGYTF
.	TRBJ2-1	TRBV9	.	TGTGCCAGCAGTGGAGGGGCAGGGTACAATGAGCAGTTCTTC	CASSGGAGYNEQFF
.	TRBJ2-7	TRBV7-9	.	TGTGCCAGCAGCGAATACGCGGGGGCTTACCTGGACGAGCAGTACTTC	CASSEYAGAYLDEQYF
.	TRBJ1-5	TRBV19	TRBD1	TGTGCCGGACGATGGGCAGGGGGCGTCAATCAGCCCCAGCATTTT	CAGRWAGGVNQPQHF
.	TRBJ2-7	TRBV4-1	TRBD2	TGCGCCAGCAGCCAAGGAGCGGGGGGGCGTTCCTACGAGCAGTACTTC	CASSQGAGGRSYEQYF
.	TRBJ1-2	TRBV2	TRBD1	TGTGCCAGCAGTGAAGCGCGGGACAGCTACTATGGCTACACCTTC	CASSEARDSYYGYTF
.	TRBJ1-1	TRBV5-1	TRBD1	TGCGCCAGCAGCTTGGCCGGGGGACAGGGTGTGGGGAACACTGAAGCTTTCTTT	CASSLAGGQGVGNTEAFF
.	TRBJ1-1	TRBV28	.	TGTGCCAGCAGTCCGGTAGGCGGGTTCGAAGCTTTCTTT	CASSPVGGFEAFF
.	TRBJ2-7	TRBV7-9	TRBD1	TGTGCCAGCAGCCCTGGACAGGGGTACGAGCAGTACTTC	CASSPGQGYEQYF
.	TRBJ1-5	TRBV6-6	TRBD1	TGTGCCAGCAGCCTCGGGACAGTTAATCAGCCCCAGCATTTT	CASSLGTVNQPQHF
.	TRBJ1-6	TRBV6-6	.	TGTGCCAGCAGCCCCGGGACGGGAGGGAATTCACCCCTCCACTTT	CASSPGTGGNSPLHF
.	TRBJ1-5	TRBV25-1	.	TGTGCCAGCTCTCCAGGGTTGGGTCAGCCCCAGCATTTT	CASSPGLGQPQHF
.	TRBJ1-6	TRBV5-6	.	TGTGCCAGCAGCTCGGACACTTATAATTCACCCCTCCACTTT	CASSSDTYNSPLHF
.	TRBJ2-3	TRBV5-4	TRBD2	TGTGCCAGCAGCGCAAGACTAGCGGGGGTCACAGATACGCAGTATTTT	CASSARLAGVTDTQYF
.	TRBJ1-1	TRBV4-1	.	TGCGCCAGCAGCCAAGTGGGCAGATTCACTGAAGCTTTCTTT	CASSQVGRFTEAFF
.	TRBJ1-5	TRBV6-5	.	TGTGCCAGCAGTTACTCGAACAGGGCTAACCTACTTTTT	CASSYSNRANLLF
.	TRBJ1-5	TRBV21-1	.	TGTGCCAGCAGCAAAGGGTTCGGGACAAACGTTCAACAGCCCCAGCATTTT	CASSKGFGTNVQQPQHF
few	TRBJ1-6	TRBV6-5	TRBD1	TGTGCCAGCAGTCCCGGGACAGGATTTTCACCCCTCCACTTT	CASSPGTGFSPLHF
once	TRBJ1-6	TRBV4-1	TRBD1	TGCGCCAGCAGTGAGGGGGCTAGTTCACCCCTCCACTTT	CASSEGASSPLHF